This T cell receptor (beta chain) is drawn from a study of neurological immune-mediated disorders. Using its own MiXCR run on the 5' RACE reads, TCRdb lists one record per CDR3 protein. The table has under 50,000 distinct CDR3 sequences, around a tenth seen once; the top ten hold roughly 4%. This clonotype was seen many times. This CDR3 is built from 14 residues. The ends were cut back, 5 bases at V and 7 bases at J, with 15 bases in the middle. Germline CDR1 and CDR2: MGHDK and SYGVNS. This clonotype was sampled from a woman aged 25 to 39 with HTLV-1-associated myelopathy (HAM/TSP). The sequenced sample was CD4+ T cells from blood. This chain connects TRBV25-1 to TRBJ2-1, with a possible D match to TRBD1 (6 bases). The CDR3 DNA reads TGTGCCAGCAGTTACGAGACAGGCCAGAATGAGCAGTTCTTC. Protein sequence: CASSYETGQNEQFF.